These 24 T cell receptor beta chains came from one sample sequenced in a study of CD8 T cells in Susac syndrome. Reverse transcription of about 0.5 to 1 ug RNA used random hexamers. MiXCR was run by TCRdb on the immunoSEQ multiplex PCR reads, yielding one entry per CDR3 protein. The sample has 95,000 to 150,000 distinct CDR3 sequences; about 95% are singletons. Sequenced: CD4+ T cells from PBMCs. Every receptor here comes from a human donor in good health.

The J gene is TRBJ2-5, the V gene TRBV11-2; D uncertain. The CDR3 is 14 amino acids. The germline gives CDR1 SGHAT, CDR2 FQNNGV. The ends were cut back, 4 bases at V and 1 base at J, with 10 bases in the middle. CDR3 residues: CASSYEASQETQYF. The CDR3 bases are TGTGCCAGCAGCTATGAAGCGAGCCAAGAGACCCAGTACTTC.

This clonotype was observed a handful of times. The V gene is TRBV29-1, the J gene TRBJ1-2; D gene ambiguous. The CDR3 loop spans 13 amino acids. V shed 7 bases and J shed 5 bases, with 17 bases lying between them. CDR1 and CDR2 (germline): SQVTM, ANQGSEA. The CDR3 region is CSATAGIGYGYTF. The CDR3 DNA sequence: TGCAGCGCCACAGCGGGGATTGGTTATGGCTACACCTTC.

This chain joins TRBV20-1 and TRBJ1-4, with a weak D call TRBD1 (5 bases). This CDR3 contains 13 residues. Germline loops: CDR1 DFQATT, CDR2 SNEGSKA (reference sequence). Trimming removed 3 bases from V and 2 bases from J, with 7 bases in between. Written as DNA, the CDR3 is TGCAGTGCTAGGACAGCCACTAATGAAAAACTGTTTTTT. This sequence encodes CSARTATNEKLFF.

CDR3 DNA sequence: TGTGCCAGCAGCCCACGGGACAGTCGAACCACCATATATTTT. Protein product: CASSPRDSRTTIYF. The chain links TRBV9 to TRBJ1-3, with 7 bases lining up with TRBD1. From germline, CDR1 is SGDLS and CDR2 YYNGEE. The length of the CDR3 is 14 residues. The V and J ends lost 4 bases and 9 bases, in that order; junction bases with no gene match: 10.

This chain joins TRBV6-1 and TRBJ2-7; D uncertain. The V and J ends lost 6 bases and 0 bases respectively, with 9 bases between them. The CDR3 consists of 13 residues. Germline-derived CDR1 and CDR2 are MNHNS and SASEGT. DNA for the CDR3: TGTGCCAGCAGGCTATTAAACTCCTACGAGCAGTACTTC. This sequence encodes CASRLLNSYEQYF.

This chain links TRBV3-1 with TRBJ2-3; 11 bases agree with TRBD2. This CDR3 region has 16 residues. V shed 1 base, J shed 1 base, and the junction held 1 base outside the gene matches. Per germline, CDR1 LGHDT and CDR2 YNNKEL (reference sequence). CDR3 residues: CASSQVLAGGTDTQYF. The DNA for the CDR3 is TGTGCCAGCAGCCAAGTACTAGCGGGAGGCACAGATACGCAGTATTTT.

The rearrangement joins TRBV25-1 to TRBJ1-4; TRBD1 is a possible D gene (6 bases). Germline values: CDR1 MGHDK, CDR2 SYGVNS. V gave up 2 bases and J gave up 8 bases, with 18 bases separating them. This CDR3 is 16 amino acids long. The CDR3 sequence: CASSEPRPGGLEKLFF. The CDR3 coding sequence is TGTGCCAGCAGTGAACCCCGGCCCGGGGGGCTCGAAAAACTGTTTTTT.

The chain recombines TRBV19 with TRBJ2-7, with 10 bases lining up with TRBD2. CDR3 length equals 15 residues. Losses at the gene ends were 3 bases for V and 4 bases for J; bases not matched to a gene: 6. Per the germline V gene, CDR1 is LNHDA and CDR2 is SQIVND (reference sequence). CDR3 residues: CASSIESSGSYEQYF. CDR3 bases: TGTGCCAGTAGTATTGAGTCTAGCGGGAGTTACGAGCAGTACTTC.

The rearrangement uses TRBV20-1 and TRBJ2-3, with D hard to call. Germline lookup yields CDR1 DFQATT and CDR2 SNEGSKA (reference sequence). The length of the CDR3 is 13 residues. V was trimmed by 3 bases and J by 0 bases, leaving 7 bases between them. The DNA for the CDR3 is TGCAGTGCTAGTGACGGGAGCACAGATACGCAGTATTTT. Amino acid sequence: CSASDGSTDTQYF.

The rearrangement joins TRBV7-9 to TRBJ2-7; the match to TRBD1 covers 8 bases. The V gene end was trimmed by 3 bases and the J gene end by 5 bases; junction bases not matched to a gene: 6. CDR1 and CDR2 from the germline V gene are SEHNR and FQNEAQ (reference sequence). The CDR3 is made up of 14 amino acids. This chain's CDR3 is CASSLTGAVDEQYF. The CDR3 coding sequence is TGTGCCAGCAGCTTGACAGGGGCCGTCGACGAGCAGTACTTC.

The chain is built from TRBV20-1 and TRBJ2-3; TRBD2 might be the D (5 bases). This CDR3 spans 14 amino acids. The germline gives CDR1 DFQATT, CDR2 SNEGSKA (reference sequence). Between the trimmed V and J ends, which lost 0 bases and 6 bases, there was a span of 13 bases. CDR3 bases: TGCAGTGCTAGAGATACCCGGGGTCCGGATACGCAGTATTTT. Its translation: CSARDTRGPDTQYF.

V and J are TRBV12-3 or TRBV12-4 and TRBJ1-2, with D possibly matching TRBD1 (5 bases). The CDR3 is 13 residues long. V was pared by 5 bases and J by 3 bases, with 10 bases between. The CDR3 protein is CASSERGDYGYTF. The CDR3 DNA is TGTGCCAGCAGTGAGAGGGGCGACTATGGCTACACCTTC.

The V and J genes are TRBV5-1 and TRBJ2-5; 11 nucleotides line up with TRBD1. CDR1 and CDR2 (germline): SGHRS, YFSETQ. The CDR3 is 16 amino acids. V lost 0 bases to trimming and J lost 5 bases; unmatched junction nucleotides: 6. The CDR3 DNA follows: TGCGCCAGCAGCTTGGGGGACAGGGGGATGGAGGAGACCCAGTACTTC. Translating gives CASSLGDRGMEETQYF.

This chain links TRBV7-3 with TRBJ2-6; 8 bases align to TRBD1. Germline V gene data show CDR1 as SGHTA and CDR2 as FQGTGA. The CDR3 loop spans 17 amino acids. With V trimmed by 2 bases and J by 2 bases, 5 bases remained unmatched. CDR3 sequence reads: CASSLVAQGAGANVLTF. In DNA form, the CDR3 reads TGTGCCAGCAGCTTAGTGGCACAGGGGGCTGGGGCCAACGTCCTGACTTTC.

V usage is TRBV4-2 and J usage is TRBJ2-2, with TRBD2 matching over 12 bases. The CDR3 extends over 16 amino acids. CDR1 is LGHNA, CDR2 YNFKEQ, per germline. V gave up 1 base and J gave up 6 bases; unmatched junction bases: 3. The CDR3 DNA reads as TGTGCCAGCAGCCAAGGACTAGCGGGAGTAGCCGGGGAGCTGTTTTTT. Translating gives CASSQGLAGVAGELFF.

The chain employs TRBV30 and TRBJ2-7; 7 positions match TRBD1. CDR1 GTSNPN and CDR2 SVGIG come from the germline V gene (reference sequence). This CDR3 contains 12 residues. Trimming removed 3 bases from V and 2 bases from J; junction bases left unmatched: 1. CDR3 residues: CAWRQGTYEQYF. The CDR3 region has the DNA TGTGCCTGGAGACAGGGGACCTACGAGCAGTACTTC.

V gene TRBV28 combines with J gene TRBJ2-7, with a tentative D call TRBD2 (7 bases). Germline-derived CDR1 and CDR2 are MDHEN and SYDVKM. V shed 7 bases and J shed 0 bases, with 16 bases lying between them. The CDR3 covers 15 residues. The DNA of the CDR3 is TGTGCCAGCATCCATGGCGGGGGCCTCTCCTACGAGCAGTACTTC. Translation gives CASIHGGGLSYEQYF.

V is TRBV6-5 and J is TRBJ1-2, with 9 positions matching TRBD1. V trimming: 2 bases; J trimming: 7 bases; junction bases outside the gene matches: 5. This CDR3 comprises 14 residues. Germline CDR1 and CDR2: MNHEY and SVGAGI. Here the CDR3 reads CASSYGQGSGGYTF. In nucleotides, the CDR3 is TGTGCCAGCAGTTACGGACAGGGGTCGGGTGGCTACACCTTC.

J is TRBJ2-1 and V is TRBV3-1, with a tentative D call TRBD1 (5 bases). Germline V CDR1 and CDR2: LGHDT, YNNKEL (reference sequence). The CDR3 length is 13 residues. V was pared by 4 bases and J by 3 bases, with 7 bases between. The CDR3 region has the DNA TGTGCCAGCAGCCTCACAGGCTACAATGAGCAGTTCTTC. It translates to CASSLTGYNEQFF.

This chain links TRBV28 with TRBJ2-5; 11 bases are shared with TRBD1. This CDR3 has 15 amino acids. Germline V lookup: CDR1 MDHEN, CDR2 SYDVKM. Germline trimming cut 5 bases from V and 5 bases from J; bases unmatched to any gene: 7. In nucleotides, the CDR3 is TGTGCCAGCAGTGGACGGACAGGGGGCACTGAGACCCAGTACTTC. Protein sequence: CASSGRTGGTETQYF. The whole variable domain, filled in from reference TRBV28 and TRBJ2-5, reads DVKVTQSSRYLVKRTGEKVFLECVQDMDHENMFWYRQDPGLGLRLIYFSYDVKMKEKGDIPEGYSVSREKKERFSLILESASTNQTSMYLCASSGRTGGTETQYFGPGTRLLVL.

This clonotype was picked up one time. The rearrangement uses TRBV5-6 and TRBJ1-5; maybe TRBD1 (6 bases). Germline V gene sequence: CDR1 SGHDT, CDR2 YYEEEE. There are 15 residues in the CDR3. Trimming left V 4 bases short and J 7 bases short, with 18 bases between. The CDR3 region is CASSAGGRVGQPQHF. CDR3 coding DNA: TGTGCCAGCAGCGCGGGGGGGCGCGTTGGACAGCCCCAGCATTTT.

The genes are TRBV7-2 and TRBJ2-3, with D hard to call. The V end lost 3 bases, the J end lost 4 bases, and 5 bases lay between the germline ends. The CDR3 has 12 amino acids. Per the germline V gene, CDR1 is SGHTA and CDR2 is FQGNSA. CDR3: CASSLWSDTQYF. As DNA, the CDR3 is TGTGCCAGCAGCTTGTGGTCAGATACGCAGTATTTT.

V usage is TRBV5-4 and J usage is TRBJ2-7; 9 positions match TRBD1. The CDR3 runs 16 residues. The trim removed 0 bases at V and 1 base at J, leaving 5 bases unmatched. Germline V gene lookup returns CDR1 SGHNT and CDR2 YYREEE (reference sequence). This CDR3 is CASSLDRGQGSYEQYF. In nucleotides, the CDR3 is TGTGCCAGCAGCTTGGATCGTGGACAGGGGTCCTACGAGCAGTACTTC.

Here the CDR3 DNA reads TGCAGCGTATCGTCCGGCACGAACACTGAAGCTTTCTTT. Protein: CSVSSGTNTEAFF. The chain joins TRBV29-1 to TRBJ1-1; no reliable D call. Germline CDR1 SQVTM, CDR2 ANQGSEA. The germline V and J ends were trimmed by 6 bases and 1 base, with 12 bases remaining between them. This CDR3 region has 13 residues. Full variable domain (rest looked up from reference TRBV29-1 and TRBJ1-1): SAVISQKPSRDICQRGTSLTIQCQVDSQVTMMFWYRQQPGQSLTLIATANQGSEATYESGFVIDKFPISRPNLTFSTLTVSNMSPEDSSIYLCSVSSGTNTEAFFGQGTRLTVV.